This T cell receptor (beta chain) was documented in a study of PD-L1 blockade in urothelial cancer. Study context: Patients went on atezolizumab in the mid-2010s, receiving 1,200 mg intravenously every 3 weeks. The researchers analyzed blood 3 weeks (second dose) and 6 weeks after treatment start. Median T cell yield from blood was about 130,000. Findings of the study overall: Tumor-associated clones in the blood of durable-benefit patients grew more at 3 weeks.

As concerns this clone: Its antigen is currently unknown.

Sequenced by immunoSEQ multiplex PCR; TCRdb stores in-frame clones only, minus some. The top ten hold about 2% of the sample, which has tens of thousands of clones, roughly 89% seen once. The receptor was derived from a man between 60 and 70 years old with urothelial cancer. The specimen comprised PBMCs, sampled around atezolizumab (anti-PD-L1) treatment.

The chain's CDR3 is CASRDRRFNTEAFF. DNA for the CDR3: TGTGCCAGCAGGGACAGGCGATTTAACACTGAAGCTTTCTTT. The gene calls are TRBV6-1 and TRBJ1-1, with 7 bases identical to TRBD1. The CDR3 has 14 residues. Per germline, CDR1 MNHNS and CDR2 SASEGT. After removal of 6 bases from V and 2 bases from J, the junction contained 6 bases not matched to a gene.